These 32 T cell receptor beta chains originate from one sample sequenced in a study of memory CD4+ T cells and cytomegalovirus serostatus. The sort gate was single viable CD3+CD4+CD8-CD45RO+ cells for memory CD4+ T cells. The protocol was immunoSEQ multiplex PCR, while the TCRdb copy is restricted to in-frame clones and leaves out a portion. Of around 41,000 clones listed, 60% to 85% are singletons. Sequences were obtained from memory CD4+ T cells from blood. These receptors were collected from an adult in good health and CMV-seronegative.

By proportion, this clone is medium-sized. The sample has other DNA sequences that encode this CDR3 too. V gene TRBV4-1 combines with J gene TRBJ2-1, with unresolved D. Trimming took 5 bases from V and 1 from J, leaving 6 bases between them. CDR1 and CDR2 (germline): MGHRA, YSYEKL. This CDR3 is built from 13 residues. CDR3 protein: CASSRDSYNEQFF. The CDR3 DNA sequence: TGCGCCAGCAGCAGGGATTCCTACAATGAGCAGTTCTTC.

The CDR3 loop reads CASSSDPFGNTGELFF. The DNA of the CDR3 is TGTGCCAGCAGCTCTGACCCTTTCGGGAACACCGGGGAGCTGTTTTTT. V is TRBV7-7 and J is TRBJ2-2, with no clear D. The germline CDR1 and CDR2 sequences are SSHAT and FNYEAQ (reference sequence). This CDR3 has 16 residues. With 4 bases removed from V and 1 base from J, the gap between germline ends came to 13 bases.

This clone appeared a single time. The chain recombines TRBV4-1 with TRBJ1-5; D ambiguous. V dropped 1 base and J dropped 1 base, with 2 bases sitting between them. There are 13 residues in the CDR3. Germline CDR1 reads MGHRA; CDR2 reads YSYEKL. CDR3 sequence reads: CASSQGSNQPQHF. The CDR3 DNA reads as TGCGCCAGCAGCCAAGGGAGCAATCAGCCCCAGCATTTT.

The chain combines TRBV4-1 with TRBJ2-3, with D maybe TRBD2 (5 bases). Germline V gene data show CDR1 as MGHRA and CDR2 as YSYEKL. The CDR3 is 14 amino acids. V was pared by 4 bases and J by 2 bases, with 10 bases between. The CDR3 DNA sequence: TGCGCCAGCAGCCTCAGCGGCACCACAGATACGCAGTATTTT. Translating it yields CASSLSGTTDTQYF.

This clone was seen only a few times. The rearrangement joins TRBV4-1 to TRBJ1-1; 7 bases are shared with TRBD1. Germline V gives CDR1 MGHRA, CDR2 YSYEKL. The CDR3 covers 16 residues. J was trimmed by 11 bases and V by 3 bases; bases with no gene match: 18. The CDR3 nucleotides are TGCGCCAGCAGCCATTCAAAAGACAGGGTCTTTGGGGTTGCTTTCTTT. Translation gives CASSHSKDRVFGVAFF.

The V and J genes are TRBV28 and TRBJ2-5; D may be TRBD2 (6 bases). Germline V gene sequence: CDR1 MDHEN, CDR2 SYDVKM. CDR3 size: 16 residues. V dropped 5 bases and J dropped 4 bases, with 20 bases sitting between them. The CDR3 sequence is CASSPPRVGGPETQYF. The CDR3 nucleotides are TGTGCCAGCAGTCCCCCCAGGGTGGGGGGACCAGAGACCCAGTACTTC. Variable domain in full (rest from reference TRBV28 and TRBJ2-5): DVKVTQSSRYLVKRTGEKVFLECVQDMDHENMFWYRQDPGLGLRLIYFSYDVKMKEKGDIPEGYSVSREKKERFSLILESASTNQTSMYLCASSPPRVGGPETQYFGPGTRLLVL.

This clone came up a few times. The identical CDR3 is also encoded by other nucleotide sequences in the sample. Written as DNA, the CDR3 is TGTGCCAGCAGCTTAATGCTTGGACCCTACGAGCAGTACTTC. This codes for CASSLMLGPYEQYF. This chain uses TRBV7-3 with TRBJ2-7, with D hard to call. V was clipped by 1 base and J by 2 bases, with 9 bases between them. Germline CDR1 reads SGHTA; CDR2 reads FQGTGA. The CDR3 length is 14 residues.

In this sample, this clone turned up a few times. CDR3 coding DNA: TGTGCCAGCAGCTTAAGGTTCTTAGATACGCAGTATTTT. Protein product: CASSLRFLDTQYF. The chain recombines TRBV7-9 with TRBJ2-3, with D hard to call. Germline assignment: CDR1 SEHNR and CDR2 FQNEAQ (reference sequence). Trimming pared 2 bases from V and 5 bases from J, leaving 8 bases between. This CDR3 region has 13 residues.

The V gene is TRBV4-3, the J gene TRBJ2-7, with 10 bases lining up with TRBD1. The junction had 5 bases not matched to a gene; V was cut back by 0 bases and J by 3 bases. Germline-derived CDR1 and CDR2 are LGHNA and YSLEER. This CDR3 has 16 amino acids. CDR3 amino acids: CASSQDSGQGGYEQYF. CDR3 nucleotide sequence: TGCGCCAGCAGCCAAGATAGTGGACAGGGGGGCTACGAGCAGTACTTC.

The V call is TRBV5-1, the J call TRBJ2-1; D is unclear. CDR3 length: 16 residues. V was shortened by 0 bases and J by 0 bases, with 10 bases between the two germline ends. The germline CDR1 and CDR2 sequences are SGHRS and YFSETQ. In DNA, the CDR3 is TGCGCCAGCAGCTTGGGGACGGAAAGCTCCTACAATGAGCAGTTCTTC. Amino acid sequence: CASSLGTESSYNEQFF.

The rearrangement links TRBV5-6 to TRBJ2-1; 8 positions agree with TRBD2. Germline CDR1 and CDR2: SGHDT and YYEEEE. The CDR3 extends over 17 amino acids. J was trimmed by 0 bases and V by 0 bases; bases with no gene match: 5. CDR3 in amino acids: CASSLVGGTSSYNEQFF. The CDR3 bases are TGTGCCAGCAGCTTGGTGGGCGGGACTAGCTCCTACAATGAGCAGTTCTTC.

Here the CDR3 reads CASSLAGGVTADTQYF. In DNA form, the CDR3 reads TGTGCCAGCAGCTTAGCGGGGGGGGTTACTGCAGATACGCAGTATTTT. The V gene is TRBV7-2, the J gene TRBJ2-3; 7 nucleotides line up with TRBD2. CDR1 is SGHTA, CDR2 FQGNSA, per germline. Trimming removed 0 bases from V and 4 bases from J; junction bases left unmatched: 7. The CDR3 loop spans 16 amino acids. Filled out from reference TRBV7-2 and TRBJ2-3, the complete variable domain reads GAGVSQSPSNKVTEKGKDVELRCDPISGHTALYWYRQSLGQGLEFLIYFQGNSAPDKSGLPSDRFSAERTGGSVSTLTIQRTQQEDSAVYLCASSLAGGVTADTQYFGPGTRLTVL.

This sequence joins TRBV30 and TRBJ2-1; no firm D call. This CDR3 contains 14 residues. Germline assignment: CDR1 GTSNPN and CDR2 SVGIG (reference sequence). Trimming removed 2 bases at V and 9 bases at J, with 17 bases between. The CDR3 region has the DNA TGTGCCTGGAGTTTAAGTAATAGGACCCCTGAGCAGTTCTTC. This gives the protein CAWSLSNRTPEQFF.

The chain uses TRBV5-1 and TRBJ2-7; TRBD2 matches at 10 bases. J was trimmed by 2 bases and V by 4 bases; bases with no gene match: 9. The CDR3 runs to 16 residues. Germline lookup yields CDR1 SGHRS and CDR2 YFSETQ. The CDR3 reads CASSPEASGRPYEQYF. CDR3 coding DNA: TGCGCCAGCAGCCCGGAGGCTAGCGGGAGACCCTACGAGCAGTACTTC.

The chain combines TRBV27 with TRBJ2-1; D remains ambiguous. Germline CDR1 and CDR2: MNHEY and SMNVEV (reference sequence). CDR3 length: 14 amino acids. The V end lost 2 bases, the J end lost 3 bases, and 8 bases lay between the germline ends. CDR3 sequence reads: CASSLNNNYNEQFF. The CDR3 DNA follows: TGTGCCAGCAGTTTAAACAACAACTACAATGAGCAGTTCTTC.

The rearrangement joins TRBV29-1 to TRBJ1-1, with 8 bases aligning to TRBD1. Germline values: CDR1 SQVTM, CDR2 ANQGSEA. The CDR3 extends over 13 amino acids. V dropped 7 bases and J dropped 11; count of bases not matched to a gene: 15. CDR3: CSAWQGQGAVAFF. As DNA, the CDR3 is TGCAGCGCCTGGCAAGGGCAGGGGGCAGTGGCTTTCTTT.

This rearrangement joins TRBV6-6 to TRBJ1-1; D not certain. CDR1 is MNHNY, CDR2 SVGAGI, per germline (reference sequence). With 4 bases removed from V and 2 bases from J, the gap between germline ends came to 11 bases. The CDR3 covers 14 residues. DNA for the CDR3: TGTGCCAGCAGTTCCATACAACGTAACACTGAAGCTTTCTTT. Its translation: CASSSIQRNTEAFF.

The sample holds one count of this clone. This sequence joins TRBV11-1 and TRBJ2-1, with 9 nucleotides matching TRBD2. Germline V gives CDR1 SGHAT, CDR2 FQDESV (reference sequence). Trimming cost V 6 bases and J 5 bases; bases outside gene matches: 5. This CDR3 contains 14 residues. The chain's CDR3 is CASRYRLADNEQFF. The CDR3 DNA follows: TGTGCCAGCAGGTACCGACTAGCGGACAATGAGCAGTTCTTC. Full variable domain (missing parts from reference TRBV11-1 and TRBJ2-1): EAEVAQSPRYKITEKSQAVAFWCDPISGHATLYWYRQILGQGPELLVQFQDESVVDDSQLPKDRFSAERLKGVDSTLKIQPAELGDSAMYLCASRYRLADNEQFFGPGTRLTVL.

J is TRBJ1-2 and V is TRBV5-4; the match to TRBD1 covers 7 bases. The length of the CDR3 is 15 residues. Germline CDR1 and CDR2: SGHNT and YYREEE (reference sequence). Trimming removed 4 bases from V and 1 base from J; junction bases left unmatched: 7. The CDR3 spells CASSNDRAGNYGYTF. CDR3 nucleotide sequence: TGTGCCAGCAGCAACGACAGGGCGGGTAACTATGGCTACACCTTC. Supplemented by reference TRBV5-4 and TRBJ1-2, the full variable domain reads ETGVTQSPTHLIKTRGQQVTLRCSSQSGHNTVSWYQQALGQGPQFIFQYYREEENGRGNFPPRFSGLQFPNYSSELNVNALELDDSALYLCASSNDRAGNYGYTFGSGTRLTVV.

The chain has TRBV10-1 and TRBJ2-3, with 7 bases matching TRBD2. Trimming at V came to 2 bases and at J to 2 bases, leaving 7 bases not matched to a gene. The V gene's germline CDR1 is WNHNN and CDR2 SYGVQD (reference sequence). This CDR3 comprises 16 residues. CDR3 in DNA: TGCGCCAGCAGTGAGGATGGCGGGAGATTCACAGATACGCAGTATTTT. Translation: CASSEDGGRFTDTQYF.

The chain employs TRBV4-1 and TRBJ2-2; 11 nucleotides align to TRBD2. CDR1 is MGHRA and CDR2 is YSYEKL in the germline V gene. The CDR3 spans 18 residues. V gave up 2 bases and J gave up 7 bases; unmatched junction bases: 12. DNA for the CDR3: TGCGCCAGCAGCCAAAGAACCGGGACTAGCGGATATGGCGGGGAGCTGTTTTTT. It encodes CASSQRTGTSGYGGELFF.

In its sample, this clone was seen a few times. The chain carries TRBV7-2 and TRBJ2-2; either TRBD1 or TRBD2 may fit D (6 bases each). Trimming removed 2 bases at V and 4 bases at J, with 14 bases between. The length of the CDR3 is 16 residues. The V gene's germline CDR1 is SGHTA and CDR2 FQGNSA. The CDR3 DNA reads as TGTGCCAGCAGCTTAAATGGGGGGCAGGGCACCGGGGAGCTGTTTTTT. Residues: CASSLNGGQGTGELFF.

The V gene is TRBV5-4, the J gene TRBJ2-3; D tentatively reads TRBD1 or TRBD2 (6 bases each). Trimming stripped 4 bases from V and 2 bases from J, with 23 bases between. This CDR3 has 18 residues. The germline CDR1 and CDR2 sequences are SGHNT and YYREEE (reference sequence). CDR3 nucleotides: TGTGCCAGCAGCCCCAACGGGGGCGCGCGGGGTTACACAGATACGCAGTATTTT. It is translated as CASSPNGGARGYTDTQYF.

This CDR3 reads CASSPRLDWSGLAHEQFF. Here the CDR3 DNA reads TGTGCCAGCAGCCCTAGACTAGATTGGTCGGGGTTGGCTCATGAGCAGTTCTTC. The rearrangement joins TRBV28 to TRBJ2-1, with a possible D match to TRBD2 (6 bases). The CDR3 has 18 amino acids. V was trimmed by 6 bases and J by 8 bases, leaving 29 bases between them. The V gene's germline CDR1 is MDHEN and CDR2 SYDVKM.

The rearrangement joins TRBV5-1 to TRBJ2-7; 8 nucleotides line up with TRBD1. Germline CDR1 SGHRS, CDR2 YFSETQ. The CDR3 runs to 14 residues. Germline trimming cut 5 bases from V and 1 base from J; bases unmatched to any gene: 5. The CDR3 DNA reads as TGCGCCAGCAGTCGGACAGGGAGTTCCTACGAGCAGTACTTC. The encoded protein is CASSRTGSSYEQYF.

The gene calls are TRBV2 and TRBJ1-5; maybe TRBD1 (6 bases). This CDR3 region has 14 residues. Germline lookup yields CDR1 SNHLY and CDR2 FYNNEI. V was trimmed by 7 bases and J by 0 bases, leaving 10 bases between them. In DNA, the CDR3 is TGTGCCAGCACCGACAGGTTTAGCAATCAGCCCCAGCATTTT. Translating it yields CASTDRFSNQPQHF.

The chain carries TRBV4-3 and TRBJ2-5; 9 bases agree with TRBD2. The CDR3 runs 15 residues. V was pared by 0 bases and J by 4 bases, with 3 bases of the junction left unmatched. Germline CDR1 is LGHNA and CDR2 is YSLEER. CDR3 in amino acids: CASSQDQLAGETQYF. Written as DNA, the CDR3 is TGCGCCAGCAGCCAAGATCAACTAGCGGGAGAGACCCAGTACTTC.

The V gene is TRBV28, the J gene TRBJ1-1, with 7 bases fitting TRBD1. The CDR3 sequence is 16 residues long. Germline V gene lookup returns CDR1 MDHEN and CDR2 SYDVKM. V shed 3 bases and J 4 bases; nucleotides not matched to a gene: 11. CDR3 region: CASSFYLGRGGTEAFF. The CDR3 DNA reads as TGTGCCAGCAGTTTCTACCTTGGCAGGGGGGGCACTGAAGCTTTCTTT. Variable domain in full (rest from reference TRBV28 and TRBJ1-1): DVKVTQSSRYLVKRTGEKVFLECVQDMDHENMFWYRQDPGLGLRLIYFSYDVKMKEKGDIPEGYSVSREKKERFSLILESASTNQTSMYLCASSFYLGRGGTEAFFGQGTRLTVV.

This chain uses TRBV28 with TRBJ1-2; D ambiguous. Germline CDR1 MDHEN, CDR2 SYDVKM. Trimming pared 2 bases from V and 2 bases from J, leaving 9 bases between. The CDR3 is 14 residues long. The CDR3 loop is CASSLGRGNYGYTF. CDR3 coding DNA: TGTGCCAGCAGTTTAGGGCGAGGAAACTATGGCTACACCTTC.

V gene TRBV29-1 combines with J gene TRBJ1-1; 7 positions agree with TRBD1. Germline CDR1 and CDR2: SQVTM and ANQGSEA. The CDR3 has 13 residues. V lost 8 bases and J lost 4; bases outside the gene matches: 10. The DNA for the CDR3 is TGCAGCTCCCGCACAGGGGCGAGCACTGAAGCTTTCTTT. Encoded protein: CSSRTGASTEAFF.

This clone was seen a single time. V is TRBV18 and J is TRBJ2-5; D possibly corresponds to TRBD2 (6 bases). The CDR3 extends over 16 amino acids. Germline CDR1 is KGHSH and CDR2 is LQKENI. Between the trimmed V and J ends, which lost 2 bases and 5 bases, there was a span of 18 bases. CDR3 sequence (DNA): TGTGCCAGCTCACCAAATCAAGGAGGGAGTGGTGAGACCCAGTACTTC. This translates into CASSPNQGGSGETQYF.

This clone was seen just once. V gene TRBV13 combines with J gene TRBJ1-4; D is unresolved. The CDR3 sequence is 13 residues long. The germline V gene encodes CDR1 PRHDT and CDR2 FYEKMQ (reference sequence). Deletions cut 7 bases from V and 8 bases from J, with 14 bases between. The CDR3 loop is CASKSPTGEKLFF. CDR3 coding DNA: TGTGCCAGCAAGTCCCCAACGGGCGAAAAACTGTTTTTT.